This T cell receptor (beta chain) derives from a study of cytomegalovirus exposure and HLA in healthy donors. Study information: Approximately 80 million unique TCRs, all from HLA-typed donors, were included in an early release of the data. Among the roughly 370 genotyped donors, 65% to 85% were placed in the Caucasian-associated ancestry cluster. Study-wide findings and caveats: When analyzed later, a missense DCLRE1C variant was found to be linked to TCR beta V- and J-gene trimming.

Healthy donors of bone marrow made up the group. 13 Jbeta primers and 60 Vbeta primers were used for the PCR. Libraries were prepared by immunoSEQ multiplex PCR; TCRdb keeps only in-frame clonotypes and omits some of them. This sample has some 90,000 clones, with about 80% found just once. Germline CDR1 reads SGHVS; CDR2 reads FQNEAQ. V lost 5 bases, J lost 2 bases, and 15 bases lay in between. The CDR3 is 15 amino acids. On this clone itself: Its antigen is unidentified.

The TCR sequence derives from a man aged 45-65 years in good health and CMV-seropositive. The sample consisted of PBMCs. The V gene is TRBV7-8, the J gene TRBJ1-2; D not resolved. The CDR3 region has the DNA TGTGCCAGCAGCACCCAAACTTCAAGCAACTATGGCTACACCTTC. As protein: CASSTQTSSNYGYTF.